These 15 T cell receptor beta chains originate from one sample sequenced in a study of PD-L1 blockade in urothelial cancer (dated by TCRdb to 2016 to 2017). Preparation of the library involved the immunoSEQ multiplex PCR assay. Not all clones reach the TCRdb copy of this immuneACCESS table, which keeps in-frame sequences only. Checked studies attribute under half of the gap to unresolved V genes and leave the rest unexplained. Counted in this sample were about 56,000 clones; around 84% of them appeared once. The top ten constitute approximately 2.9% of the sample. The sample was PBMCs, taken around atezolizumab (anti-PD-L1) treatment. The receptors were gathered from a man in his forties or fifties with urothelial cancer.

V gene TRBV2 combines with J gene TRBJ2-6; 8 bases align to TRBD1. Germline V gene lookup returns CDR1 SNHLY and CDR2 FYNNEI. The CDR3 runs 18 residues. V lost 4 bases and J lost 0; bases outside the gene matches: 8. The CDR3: CASSVATGVSSGANVLTF. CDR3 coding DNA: TGTGCCAGCAGTGTTGCGACAGGGGTTAGCTCTGGGGCCAACGTCCTGACTTTC.

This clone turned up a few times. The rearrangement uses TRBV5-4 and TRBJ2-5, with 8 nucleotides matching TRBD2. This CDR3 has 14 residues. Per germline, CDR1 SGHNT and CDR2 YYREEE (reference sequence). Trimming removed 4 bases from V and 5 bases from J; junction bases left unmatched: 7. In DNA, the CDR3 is TGTGCCAGCAGCCCCTTAGCGGGAACTGAGACCCAGTACTTC. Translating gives CASSPLAGTETQYF. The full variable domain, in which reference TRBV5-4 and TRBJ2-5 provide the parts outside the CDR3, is ETGVTQSPTHLIKTRGQQVTLRCSSQSGHNTVSWYQQALGQGPQFIFQYYREEENGRGNFPPRFSGLQFPNYSSELNVNALELDDSALYLCASSPLAGTETQYFGPGTRLLVL.

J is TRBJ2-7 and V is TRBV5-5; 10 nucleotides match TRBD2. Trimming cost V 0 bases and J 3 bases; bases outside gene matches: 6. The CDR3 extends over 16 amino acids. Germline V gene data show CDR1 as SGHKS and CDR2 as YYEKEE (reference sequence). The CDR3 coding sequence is TGTGCCAGCAGCTTGGTCGCCACTAGCGGGAACTACGAGCAGTACTTC. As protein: CASSLVATSGNYEQYF.

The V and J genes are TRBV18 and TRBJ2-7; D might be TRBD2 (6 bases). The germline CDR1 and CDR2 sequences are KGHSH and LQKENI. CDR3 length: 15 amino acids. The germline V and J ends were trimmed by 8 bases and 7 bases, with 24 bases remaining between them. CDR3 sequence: CASRSTTANREEQYF. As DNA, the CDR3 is TGTGCCAGCCGCAGCACAACAGCGAACCGGGAGGAGCAGTACTTC.

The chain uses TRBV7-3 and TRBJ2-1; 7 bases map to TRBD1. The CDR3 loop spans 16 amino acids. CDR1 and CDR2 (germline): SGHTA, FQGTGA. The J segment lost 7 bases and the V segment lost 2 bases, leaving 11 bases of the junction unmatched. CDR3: CASSLDGDRATNEQFF. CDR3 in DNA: TGTGCCAGCAGCTTAGACGGAGACAGGGCGACAAATGAGCAGTTCTTC.

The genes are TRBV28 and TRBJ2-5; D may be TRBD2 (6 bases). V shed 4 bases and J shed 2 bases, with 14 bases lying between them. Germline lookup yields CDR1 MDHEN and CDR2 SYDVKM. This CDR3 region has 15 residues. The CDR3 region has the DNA TGTGCCAGCAGTTACTCCTCCGGGGGTCAAGAGACCCAGTACTTC. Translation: CASSYSSGGQETQYF.

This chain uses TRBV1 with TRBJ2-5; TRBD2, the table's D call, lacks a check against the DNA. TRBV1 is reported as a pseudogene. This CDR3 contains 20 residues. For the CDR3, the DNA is TGCACCAGCAGCCAAGTCTTGGGACAGCGGACTAGCGGGATTTTCGAGACCCAGTACTTC. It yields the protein CTSSQVLGQRTSGIFETQYF.

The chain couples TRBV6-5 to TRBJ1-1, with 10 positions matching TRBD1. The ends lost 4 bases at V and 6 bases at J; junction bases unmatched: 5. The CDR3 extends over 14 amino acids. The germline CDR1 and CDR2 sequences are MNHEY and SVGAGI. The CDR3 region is CASSFGQGGAEAFF. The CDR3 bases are TGTGCCAGCAGTTTCGGACAGGGGGGCGCTGAAGCTTTCTTT.

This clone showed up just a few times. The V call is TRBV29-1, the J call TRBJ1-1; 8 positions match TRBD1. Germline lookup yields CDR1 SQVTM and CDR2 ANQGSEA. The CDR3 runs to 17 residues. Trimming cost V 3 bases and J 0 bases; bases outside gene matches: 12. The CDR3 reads CSVDDRDRRGLNTEAFF. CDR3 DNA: TGCAGCGTTGATGACCGGGACAGGCGAGGCTTGAACACTGAAGCTTTCTTT.

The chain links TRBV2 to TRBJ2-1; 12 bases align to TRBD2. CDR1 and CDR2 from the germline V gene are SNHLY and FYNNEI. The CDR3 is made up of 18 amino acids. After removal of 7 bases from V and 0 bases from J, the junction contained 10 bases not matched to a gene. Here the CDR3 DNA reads TGTGCCAGCACCCCCTCTAGCGGGAGGGCCGGCTCCTACAATGAGCAGTTCTTC. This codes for CASTPSSGRAGSYNEQFF.

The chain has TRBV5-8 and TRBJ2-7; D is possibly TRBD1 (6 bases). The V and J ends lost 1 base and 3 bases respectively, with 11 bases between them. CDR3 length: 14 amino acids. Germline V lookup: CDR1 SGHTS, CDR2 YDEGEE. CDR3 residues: CASSLKQGNYEQYF. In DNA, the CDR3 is TGTGCCAGCAGCTTGAAACAGGGCAACTACGAGCAGTACTTC.

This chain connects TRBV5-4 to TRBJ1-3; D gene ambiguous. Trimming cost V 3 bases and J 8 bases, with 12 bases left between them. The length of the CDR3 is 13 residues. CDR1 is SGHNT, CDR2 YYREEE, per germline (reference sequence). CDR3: CASSSYGLDTIYF. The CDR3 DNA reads TGTGCCAGCAGCTCCTACGGACTGGACACCATATATTTT.

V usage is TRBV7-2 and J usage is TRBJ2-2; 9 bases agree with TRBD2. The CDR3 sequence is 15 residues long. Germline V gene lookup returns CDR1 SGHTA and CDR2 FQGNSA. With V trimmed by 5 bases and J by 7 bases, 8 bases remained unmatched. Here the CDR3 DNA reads TGTGCCAGCAGCGCCCCGGGACTAGCCGGCGGGGAGCTGTTTTTT. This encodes CASSAPGLAGGELFF.

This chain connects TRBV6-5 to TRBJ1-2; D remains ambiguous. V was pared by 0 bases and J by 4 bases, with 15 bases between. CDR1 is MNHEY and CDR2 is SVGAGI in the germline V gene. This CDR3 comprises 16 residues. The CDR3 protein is CASSYSEGTSAYGYTF. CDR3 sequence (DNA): TGTGCCAGCAGTTACTCGGAGGGCACCTCCGCCTATGGCTACACCTTC.

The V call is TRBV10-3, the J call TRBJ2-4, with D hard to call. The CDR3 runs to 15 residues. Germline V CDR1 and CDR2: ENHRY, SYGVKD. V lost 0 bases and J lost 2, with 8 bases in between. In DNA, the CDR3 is TGTGCCATCAGTGAGTCAGAGTTATCCAAAAACATTCAGTACTTC. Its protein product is CAISESELSKNIQYF.